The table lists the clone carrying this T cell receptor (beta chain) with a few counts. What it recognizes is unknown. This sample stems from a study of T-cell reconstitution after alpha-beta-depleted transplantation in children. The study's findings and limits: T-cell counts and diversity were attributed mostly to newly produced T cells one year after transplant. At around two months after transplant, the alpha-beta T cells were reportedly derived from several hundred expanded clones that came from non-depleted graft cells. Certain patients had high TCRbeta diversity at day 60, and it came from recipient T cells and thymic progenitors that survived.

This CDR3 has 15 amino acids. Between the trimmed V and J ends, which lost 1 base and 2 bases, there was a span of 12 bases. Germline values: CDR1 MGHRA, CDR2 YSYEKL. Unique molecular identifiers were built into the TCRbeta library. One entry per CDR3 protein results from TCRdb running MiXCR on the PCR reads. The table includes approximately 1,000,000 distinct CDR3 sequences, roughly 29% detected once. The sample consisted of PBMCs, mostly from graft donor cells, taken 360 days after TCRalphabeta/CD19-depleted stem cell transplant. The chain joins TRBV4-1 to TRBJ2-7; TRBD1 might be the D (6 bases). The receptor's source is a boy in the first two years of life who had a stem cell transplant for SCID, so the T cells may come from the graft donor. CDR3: CASSQGTQGTYEQYF. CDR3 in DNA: TGCGCCAGCAGCCAAGGAACACAGGGCACCTACGAGCAGTACTTC.